The next 8 T cell receptor beta chains were all read from a single sample in a study of shared clonotypes between healthy human individuals. The assay was immunoSEQ multiplex PCR, and TCRdb's table has in-frame clones only and misses some. The table includes fewer than 650,000 clones, 60% to 85% detected once. The sample was PBMCs. All receptors derive from a middle-aged woman in good health. Some clones in this sample may be carry-over from other donors' samples.

As concerns this clone: This could be a read error, since a much larger clone is one nucleotide away. Other DNA variants within this sample encode the same CDR3. The V and J genes are TRBV10-2 and TRBJ1-5; D not certain. There are 16 residues in the CDR3. Trimming stripped 3 bases from V and 2 bases from J, with 14 bases between. Per the germline V gene, CDR1 is WSHSY and CDR2 is SAAADI. The CDR3 coding sequence is TGCGCCAGCAGTGACCTAACTCGGAGGGGCAATCAGCCCCAGCATTTT. This encodes CASSDLTRRGNQPQHF.

The chain couples TRBV7-2 to TRBJ2-5; D possibly corresponds to TRBD1 (5 bases). Trimming took off 3 bases at V and 6 bases at J, with 14 bases between the two ends. The CDR3 runs 14 residues. Germline values: CDR1 SGHTA, CDR2 FQGNSA. The CDR3 protein is CASSLSGPMKTQYF. CDR3 nucleotides: TGTGCCAGCAGCTTGTCAGGGCCTATGAAGACCCAGTACTTC. The entire variable domain, with the rest obtained from reference TRBV7-2 and TRBJ2-5, is as follows: GAGVSQSPSNKVTEKGKDVELRCDPISGHTALYWYRQSLGQGLEFLIYFQGNSAPDKSGLPSDRFSAERTGGSVSTLTIQRTQQEDSAVYLCASSLSGPMKTQYFGPGTRLLVL.

A note on this clone: The junction departs from the called germline gene at one end, perhaps through a read error. V is TRBV7-7 and J is TRBJ1-2, with a weak D call TRBD1 (5 bases). CDR1 SSHAT and CDR2 FNYEAQ come from the germline V gene (reference sequence). The length of the CDR3 is 15 residues. CDR3 sequence (DNA): TGTGCTAGCAGCCCGTGGGACGGATCTAACTATGGCTACACCTTC. This gives the protein CASSPWDGSNYGYTF.

This clone was counted many times. The chain is built from TRBV30 and TRBJ1-5; no clear D gene. This CDR3 is 13 amino acids long. Looked up from germline, CDR1 is GTSNPN and CDR2 is SVGIG (reference sequence). Trimming pared 2 bases from V and 3 bases from J, leaving 8 bases between. CDR3 protein: CAWSRRNNQPQHF. The CDR3 DNA sequence: TGTGCCTGGAGTCGGCGTAACAATCAGCCCCAGCATTTT.

Only a few counts were recorded for this clone. V and J are TRBV28 and TRBJ1-2, with D possibly being TRBD1 (5 bases). The V end was cut by 3 bases, the J end by 4 bases, with 6 bases between. From germline, CDR1 is MDHEN and CDR2 SYDVKM. This CDR3 has 12 amino acids. The CDR3 bases are TGTGCCAGCAGTTTCGACAGCTATGGCTACACCTTC. It yields the protein CASSFDSYGYTF.

This clone has just a few counts. V usage is TRBV30 and J usage is TRBJ1-5, with D hard to call. The germline V and J ends were trimmed by 4 bases and 0 bases, with 7 bases remaining between them. The CDR3 has 13 amino acids. In germline, CDR1 is GTSNPN, CDR2 SVGIG (reference sequence). This CDR3 is CAWNHNSNQPQHF. The CDR3 region has the DNA TGTGCCTGGAATCATAATAGCAATCAGCCCCAGCATTTT.

Concerning this clone itself: A much larger clone lies a single base off, so this may be a read error. Since no conserved phenylalanine or tryptophan closes the CDR3, a read error is the likely cause. J is TRBJ1-3 and V is TRBV7-2, with 9 bases identical to TRBD1. Trimming took 4 bases from V and 2 from J; bases not matched to a gene: 3. The CDR3 sequence is 15 residues long. Germline loops: CDR1 SGHTA, CDR2 FQGNSA. Written as DNA, the CDR3 is TGTGCCAGCAGCTCTCGGACAGGGGCTGGAAACACCATATATTCT. This sequence encodes CASSSRTGAGNTIYS.

The CDR3 region is CASSPRLSGRETQYF. Here the CDR3 DNA reads TGTGCCAGCTCACCAAGACTTAGCGGGAGAGAGACCCAGTACTTC. The gene calls are TRBV18 and TRBJ2-5, with TRBD2 identical over 9 bases. Trimming at V came to 2 bases and at J to 4 bases, leaving 5 bases not matched to a gene. The CDR3 length is 15 residues. The germline V gene encodes CDR1 KGHSH and CDR2 LQKENI.